Given below is one TCR beta chain in context. There are a few counts of this clonotype. There is no known antigen for this receptor. No base quality information exists; no much larger clone differs at one position. Genomic DNA extracted from bulk tumor tissue served as TCR template, with 600 ng gDNA amplified per sample. During surgery, multiple biopsies were taken from each primary tumor, with sampling sites spaced as far apart as possible within the tumor mass. The study cohort was described as untreated, and the patients were newly diagnosed NSCLC cases having curative surgery. The donors were approximately 15 patients with newly diagnosed non-small cell lung cancer who were having surgery with curative intent. A couple of independent pathologists reviewed the resected tumor masses. Sequencing was performed only on DNA and RNA samples of high quality. For this chain, trimming is 2 bases at the V end and 0 bases at the J end, and the number of junction bases without a gene match is 12. CDR1 and CDR2 are read off the germline V gene as MGHRA and YSYEKL. Reading from cysteine to phenylalanine, the CDR3 counts 18 amino acids. Kept here is only the CDR3 DNA, which spans 54 bases and is read in frame from base 1.

The TCR beta CDR3 region was amplified with a multiplex PCR system whose first round of approximately 10 cycles used 32 V-gene forward primers and 13 J-gene reverse primers. First-round PCR used a QIAGEN Multiplex PCR Kit, and primer sequences were filed in Chinese patent CN105087789A. Illumina universal primers were attached in a second round of PCR run with the Phusion High-Fidelity PCR Kit. The TCR libraries underwent paired-end sequencing with a read length of 151 bp on the Illumina HiSeq X Ten platform. Under the source paper's analysis protocol: Cutadapt removed reads without multiplex PCR primers, PEAR merged read pairs, and MiXCR with default settings called CDR3 regions. Repertoire diversity was assessed by Shannon entropy, and clonality was calculated as one minus the Shannon entropy divided by the ln of the count of productive unique sequences. A clonotype counted as a dominant or high-frequency T-cell clone when its frequency was 0.5% or higher. Starting from the raw public reads, TCRdb applied fastp trimming at Q25, assembled clones with MiXCR and retained in-frame beta chains. Here each entry gathers all rows of one CDR3 protein and keeps the most common genes and DNA. The V and J calls and clone size come from TCRdb's table, not from the authors' own analysis. The sample table lists tens of thousands of distinct CDR3 sequences, 28% of them with a count of one. The ten largest clones represent roughly 4% of the sample.

This entry is derived from a study of immune heterogeneity within non-small cell lung tumors (dated by TCRdb to the late 2010s). At the level of the whole study: By histology, a handful of squamous cell carcinomas, 10 non-squamous carcinomas and 1 tumor not otherwise specified were included. Whole-exome sequencing, RNA-seq and TCR beta repertoire sequencing were combined for multiple spatially distinct regions from each NSCLC tumor so that intratumoral immune heterogeneity could be examined. TCR repertoire analysis included under 65 tumor loci from about 15 patients, whereas transcriptome data included only about 48 loci from roughly 12 patients. For mutant peptides 8 to 11 amino acids long, netMHCpan-3.0 predicted neoantigen binding to the HLA alleles of each patient.

The investigation overall reported the following: For the most part, high-frequency TCR beta clonotypes differed from one individual patient to another. A moderate positive correlation (R 0.3 to 0.35), which was statistically significant, linked local T-cell repertoire clonality to local tumor mutational burden. Within a patient, the same dominant CDR3B clonotypes appeared at multiple loci, but different tumor locations also contained unique high-frequency clones.

This receptor was taken from a man in his forties or fifties with non-small cell lung cancer. In this chain, TRBV4-1 is recombined with TRBJ1-1; 7 central nucleotides agree with TRBD1. The specimen was lung tumor tissue. Read as DNA, the sequence is TGCGCCAGCAGCCAACCAACAAACGGCAGGGGGATGAACACTGAAGCTTTCTTT. This sequence encodes CASSQPTNGRGMNTEAFF.